This T cell receptor (beta chain) is drawn from a study of chemoradiotherapy in HPV16-positive cancers. Study-wide context: Functional T-cell assays on a couple of HPV16-positive patients' cells defined candidate HPV-specific clones and common TCR motifs.

Concerning this clone: Antigen specificity is unknown.

The data were produced by immunoSEQ multiplex PCR, yet TCRdb's version contains in-frame clones alone and is incomplete. The repertoire holds about 15,000 clones, with roughly 93% as singletons. Study-wide findings and caveats: Candidate HPV-specific clones and E7-related TCR motifs grew in tumor during treatment. Only two HPV16-positive patients supplied the functional HPV-specificity definition. Better recurrence-free survival went with HPV-responsive T-cell expansion in HPV16-positive patients.

Germline V lookup: CDR1 LGHNA, CDR2 YNFKEQ. Trimming left V 2 bases short and J 1 base short, with 14 bases between. The CDR3 loop spans 16 amino acids. J is TRBJ1-2 and V is TRBV4-2; no clear D gene. Material: blood, obtained from a patient who underwent chemoradiotherapy. The sequence derives from a human donor with HPV-associated anogenital cancer. The CDR3 DNA follows: TGTGCCAGCAGCCAACCGGGGAGACTCCGTAACTATGGCTACACCTTC. Translating gives CASSQPGRLRNYGYTF.